This T cell receptor (beta chain) was sequenced during a study of T cell responses to AZD1222 COVID-19 vaccine. Comments on this clone: Its antigen is not identified.

The assay was immunoSEQ multiplex PCR, and TCRdb's table has in-frame clones only and misses some. The sample records tens of thousands of clones, 80% to 90% being singletons. The CDR3 length is 15 residues. Trimming stripped 4 bases from V and 0 bases from J, with 12 bases between. Germline CDR1 and CDR2: MDHEN and SYDVKM. Points from the study as a whole: Unmutated variant regions reportedly attract nearly half of all spike-specific TCRs.

This sample comprised peripheral blood, obtained 28 days after the second AZD1222 dose. This chain uses TRBV28 with TRBJ1-1; D perhaps matches TRBD1 (6 bases). The receptor was derived from an adult who received the AZD1222 COVID-19 vaccine. The CDR3 DNA reads as TGTGCCAGCAGTTGGGGGCAGGGGCTGAACACTGAAGCTTTCTTT. Translation gives CASSWGQGLNTEAFF.